This T cell receptor (beta chain) was identified in a study of T cell responses to AZD1222 COVID-19 vaccine. Study-level findings and limits: The study found Spike-specific TCR breadth and depth rose after two AZD1222 doses.

TCRdb keeps only in-frame clones here, not all; method: immunoSEQ multiplex PCR. The sample lists about 120,000 clones; around nine tenths were seen once. On this clone itself: The antigen is undetermined.

The CDR3 loop spans 15 amino acids. Germline assignment: CDR1 LNHDA and CDR2 SQIVND (reference sequence). V shed 7 bases and J 4 bases; nucleotides not matched to a gene: 12. The TCR originated in an adult in good health. The sequenced sample was peripheral blood, obtained on day 0 of AZD1222 vaccination. The V and J genes are TRBV19 and TRBJ1-2; 7 bases align to TRBD1. The CDR3 nucleotides are TGTGCCAGTACCAGATGGGACAGCGGATTCTATGGCTACACCTTC. Its translation is CASTRWDSGFYGYTF.